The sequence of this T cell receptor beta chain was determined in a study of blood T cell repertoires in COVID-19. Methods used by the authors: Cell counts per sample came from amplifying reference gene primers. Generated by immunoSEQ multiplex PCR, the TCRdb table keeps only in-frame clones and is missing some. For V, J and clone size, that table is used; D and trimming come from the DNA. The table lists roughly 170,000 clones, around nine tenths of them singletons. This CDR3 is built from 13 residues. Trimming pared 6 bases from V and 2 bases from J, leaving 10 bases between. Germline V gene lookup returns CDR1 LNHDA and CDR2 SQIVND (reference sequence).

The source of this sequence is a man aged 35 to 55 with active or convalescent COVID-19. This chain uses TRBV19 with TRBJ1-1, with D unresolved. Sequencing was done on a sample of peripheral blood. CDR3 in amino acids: CASRTQLNTEAFF. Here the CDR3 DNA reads TGTGCCAGTAGGACACAGCTTAACACTGAAGCTTTCTTT. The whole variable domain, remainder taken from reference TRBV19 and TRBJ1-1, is DGGITQSPKYLFRKEGQNVTLSCEQNLNHDAMYWYRQDPGQGLRLIYYSQIVNDFQKGDIAEGYSVSREKKESFPLTVTSAQKNPTAFYLCASRTQLNTEAFFGQGTRLTVV.